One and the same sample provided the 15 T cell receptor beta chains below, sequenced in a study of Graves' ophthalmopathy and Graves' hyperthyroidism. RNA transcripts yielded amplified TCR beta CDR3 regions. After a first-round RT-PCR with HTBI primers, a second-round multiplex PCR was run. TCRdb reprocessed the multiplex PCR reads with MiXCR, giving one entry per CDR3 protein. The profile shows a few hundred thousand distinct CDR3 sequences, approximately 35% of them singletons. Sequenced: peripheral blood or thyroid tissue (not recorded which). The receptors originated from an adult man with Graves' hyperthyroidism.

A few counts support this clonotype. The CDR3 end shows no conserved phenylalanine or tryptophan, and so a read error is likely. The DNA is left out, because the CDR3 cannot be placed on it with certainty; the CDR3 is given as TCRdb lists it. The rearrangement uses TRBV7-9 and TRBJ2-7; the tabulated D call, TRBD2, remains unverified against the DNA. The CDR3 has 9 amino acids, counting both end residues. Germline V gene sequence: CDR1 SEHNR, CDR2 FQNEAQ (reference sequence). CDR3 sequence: CASSTRLAG.

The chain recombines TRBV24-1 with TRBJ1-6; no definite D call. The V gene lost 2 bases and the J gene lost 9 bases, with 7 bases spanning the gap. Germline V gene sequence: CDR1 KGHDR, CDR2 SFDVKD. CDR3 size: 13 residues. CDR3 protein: CATSDSPGSPLHF. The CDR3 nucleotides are TGTGCCACCAGTGATTCCCCGGGTTCACCCCTCCACTTT.

CDR3 residues: CASRTLSRQGKLGGYGYTF. Here the CDR3 DNA reads TGTGCCAGCAGAACCCTTTCCCGACAGGGTAAATTGGGTGGATATGGCTACACCTTC. The rearrangement links TRBV11-2 to TRBJ1-2; TRBD1 matches at 7 bases. Germline loops: CDR1 SGHAT, CDR2 FQNNGV. The CDR3 is made up of 19 amino acids. V shed 6 bases, J shed 5 bases, and the junction held 24 bases outside the gene matches. The full variable domain, with the rest looked up from reference TRBV11-2 and TRBJ1-2, is EAGVAQSPRYKIIEKRQSVAFWCNPISGHATLYWYQQILGQGPKLLIQFQNNGVVDDSQLPKDRFSAERLKGVDSTLKIQPAKLEDSAVYLCASRTLSRQGKLGGYGYTFGSGTRLTVV.

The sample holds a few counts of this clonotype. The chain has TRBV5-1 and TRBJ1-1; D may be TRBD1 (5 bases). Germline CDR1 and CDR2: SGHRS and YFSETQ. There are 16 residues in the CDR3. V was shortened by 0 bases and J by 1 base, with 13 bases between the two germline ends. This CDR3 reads CASSLASGTENTEAFF. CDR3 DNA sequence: TGCGCCAGCAGCTTGGCTTCCGGGACGGAGAACACTGAAGCTTTCTTT. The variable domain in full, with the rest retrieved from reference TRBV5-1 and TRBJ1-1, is KAGVTQTPRYLIKTRGQQVTLSCSPISGHRSVSWYQQTPGQGLQFLFEYFSETQRNKGNFPGRFSGRQFSNSRSEMNVSTLELGDSALYLCASSLASGTENTEAFFGQGTRLTVV.

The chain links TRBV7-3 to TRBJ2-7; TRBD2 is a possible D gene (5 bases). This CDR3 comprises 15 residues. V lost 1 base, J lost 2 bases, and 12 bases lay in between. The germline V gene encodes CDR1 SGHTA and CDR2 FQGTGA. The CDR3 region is CASSLNFGKAYEQYF. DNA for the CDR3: TGTGCCAGCAGCTTAAACTTCGGGAAAGCCTACGAGCAGTACTTC.

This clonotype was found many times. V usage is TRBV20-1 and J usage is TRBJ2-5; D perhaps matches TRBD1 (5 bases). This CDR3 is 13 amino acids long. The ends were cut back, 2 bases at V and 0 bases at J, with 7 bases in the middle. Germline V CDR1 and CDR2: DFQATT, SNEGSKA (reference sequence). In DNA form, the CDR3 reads TGCAGTGCTAGAAAGGGGTACCAAGAGACCCAGTACTTC. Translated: CSARKGYQETQYF.

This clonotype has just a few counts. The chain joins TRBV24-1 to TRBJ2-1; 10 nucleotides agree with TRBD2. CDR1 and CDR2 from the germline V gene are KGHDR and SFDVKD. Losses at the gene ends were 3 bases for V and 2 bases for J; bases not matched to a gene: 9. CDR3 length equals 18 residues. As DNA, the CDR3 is TGTGCCACCAGTGATGACTCAATAGCGGGAGGACCCTACAATGAGCAGTTCTTC. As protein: CATSDDSIAGGPYNEQFF.

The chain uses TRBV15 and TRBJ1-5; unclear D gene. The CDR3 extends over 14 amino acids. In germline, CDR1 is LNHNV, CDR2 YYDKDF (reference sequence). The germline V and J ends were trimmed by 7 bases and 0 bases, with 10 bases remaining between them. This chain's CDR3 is CATTSDGSNQPQHF. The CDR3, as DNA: TGTGCCACCACCTCGGACGGTAGCAATCAGCCCCAGCATTTT. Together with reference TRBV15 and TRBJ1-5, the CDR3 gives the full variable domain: DAMVIQNPRYQVTQFGKPVTLSCSQTLNHNVMYWYQQKSSQAPKLLFHYYDKDFNNEADTPDNFQSRRPNTSFCFLDIRSPGLGDTAMYLCATTSDGSNQPQHFGDGTRLSIL.

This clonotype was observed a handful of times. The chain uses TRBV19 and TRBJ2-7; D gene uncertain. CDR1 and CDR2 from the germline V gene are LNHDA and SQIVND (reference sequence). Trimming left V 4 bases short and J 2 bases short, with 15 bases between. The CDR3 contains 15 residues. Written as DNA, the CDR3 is TGTGCCAGTAGTAAAACAACTTACTCCACCTACGAGCAGTACTTC. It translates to CASSKTTYSTYEQYF.

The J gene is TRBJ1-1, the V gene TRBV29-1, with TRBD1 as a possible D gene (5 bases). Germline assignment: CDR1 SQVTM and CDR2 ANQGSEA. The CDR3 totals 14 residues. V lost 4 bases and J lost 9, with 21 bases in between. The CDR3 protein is CSVGSTSLGTQAFF. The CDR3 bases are TGCAGCGTTGGATCGACTAGCCTCGGGACTCAAGCTTTCTTT.

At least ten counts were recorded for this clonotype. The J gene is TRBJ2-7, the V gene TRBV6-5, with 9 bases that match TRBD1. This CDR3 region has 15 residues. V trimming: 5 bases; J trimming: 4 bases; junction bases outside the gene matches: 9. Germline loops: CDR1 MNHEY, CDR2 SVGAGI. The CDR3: CASSLPGQGGYEQYF. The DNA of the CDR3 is TGTGCCAGCAGTCTACCGGGACAGGGAGGTTACGAGCAGTACTTC.

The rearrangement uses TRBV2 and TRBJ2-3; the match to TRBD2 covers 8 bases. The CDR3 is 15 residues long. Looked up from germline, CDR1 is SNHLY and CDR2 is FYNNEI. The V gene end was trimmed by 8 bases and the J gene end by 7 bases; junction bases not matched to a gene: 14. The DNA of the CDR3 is TGTGCCAGCGGGTCGTCTAGCGGGCGGGGAAATACGCAGTATTTT. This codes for CASGSSSGRGNTQYF. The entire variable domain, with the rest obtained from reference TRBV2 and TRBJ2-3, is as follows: EPEVTQTPSHQVTQMGQEVILRCVPISNHLYFYWYRQILGQKVEFLVSFYNNEISEKSEIFDDQFSVERPDGSNFTLKIRSTKLEDSAMYFCASGSSSGRGNTQYFGPGTRLTVL.

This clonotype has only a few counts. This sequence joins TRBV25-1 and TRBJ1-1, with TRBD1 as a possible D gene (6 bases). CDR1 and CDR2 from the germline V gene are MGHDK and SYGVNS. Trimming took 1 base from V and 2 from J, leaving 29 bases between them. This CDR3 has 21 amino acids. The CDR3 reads CASSEFSGEGGSQQVNTEAFF. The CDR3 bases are TGTGCCAGCAGTGAATTTTCTGGAGAGGGGGGGTCCCAACAGGTAAACACTGAAGCTTTCTTT.

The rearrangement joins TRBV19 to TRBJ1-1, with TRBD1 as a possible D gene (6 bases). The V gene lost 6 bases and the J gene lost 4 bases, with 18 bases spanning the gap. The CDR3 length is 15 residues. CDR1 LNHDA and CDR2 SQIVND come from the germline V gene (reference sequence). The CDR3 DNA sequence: TGTGCCAGTAGATCTAGGGGGGGACAAATCACTGAAGCTTTCTTT. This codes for CASRSRGGQITEAFF.

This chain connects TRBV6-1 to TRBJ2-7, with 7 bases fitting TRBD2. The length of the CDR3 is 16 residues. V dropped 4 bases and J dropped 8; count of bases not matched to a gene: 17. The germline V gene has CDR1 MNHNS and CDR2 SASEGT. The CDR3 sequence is CASSAISTGGGYKQYF. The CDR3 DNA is TGTGCCAGCAGTGCTATATCCACGGGAGGCGGATACAAGCAGTACTTC.